This T cell receptor (beta chain) was sequenced in a study of prognosis after radiotherapy for stage I lung cancer. Study at large: Aged about 53 to 84 years, with a median of approximately 74 years, the patients were about a dozen men and over five women. General study points: Lower post-radiation Shannon entropy was seen in patients who went on to develop distant metastases.

This clonotype was found many times. Its cognate antigen is unknown. The genomic DNA TCR beta CDR3 region underwent two rounds of multiplex PCR. The authors ran first-round PCR with primers specific to each TRBV and TRBJ gene. TCRdb used MiXCR to reprocess the multiplex PCR reads, holding one entry per CDR3 protein. The sample comprises 31,000 or so distinct CDR3 sequences, 48% of which are singletons, and about 15% rests with the top ten. Two sampling time points were used, and about 5.6 milliliters of peripheral blood were drawn at each. The sequencing used PBMCs, collected before or after stereotactic body radiation therapy (not recorded which). This receptor was obtained from a donor of 50 years or more with non-small cell lung cancer.

This CDR3 reads CASSLEGGAGGPGANVLTF. The DNA of the CDR3 is TGTGCCAGCAGCTTGGAGGGAGGAGCGGGAGGGCCTGGGGCCAACGTCCTGACTTTC. The chain combines TRBV5-6 with TRBJ2-6; 10 nucleotides align to TRBD2. The V segment lost 0 bases and the J segment 2 bases; nucleotides outside the gene matches: 8. Looked up from germline, CDR1 is SGHDT and CDR2 is YYEEEE. The CDR3 has 19 amino acids.